What follows are 3 T cell receptor beta chains derived from one specimen sequenced in a study of T cells after posttransplantation cyclophosphamide. Produced via immunoSEQ multiplex PCR; TCRdb's table is partial and in-frame only. The sample contains 45,000 or so clones, around 94% of which appear only once. The sequenced sample was PBMCs. These receptors all stem from a woman aged 45-60 years in good health and a related stem cell transplant donor.

The V gene is TRBV28, the J gene TRBJ2-1; 8 bases match TRBD1. V shed 9 bases and J 5 bases; nucleotides not matched to a gene: 12. Germline assignment: CDR1 MDHEN and CDR2 SYDVKM. The CDR3 extends over 15 amino acids. The CDR3 reads CASRPGGAVDNEQFF. DNA of the CDR3: TGTGCCAGTAGACCAGGGGGCGCGGTGGACAATGAGCAGTTCTTC.

The chain has TRBV30 and TRBJ1-2; no reliable D call. This CDR3 has 13 amino acids. V lost 0 bases and J lost 0, with 5 bases in between. Germline lookup yields CDR1 GTSNPN and CDR2 SVGIG (reference sequence). The CDR3 DNA reads TGTGCCTGGAGTGTAGAGGCTAACTATGGCTACACCTTC. It translates to CAWSVEANYGYTF.

The V and J genes are TRBV5-1 and TRBJ2-1; 15 bases match TRBD2. This CDR3 region has 18 residues. Germline CDR1 SGHRS, CDR2 YFSETQ. J was trimmed by 5 bases and V by 0 bases; bases with no gene match: 6. The CDR3, as DNA: TGCGCCAGCAGCTTGGCTCGGACTAGCGGGGGGGCGCACAATGAGCAGTTCTTC. As protein: CASSLARTSGGAHNEQFF. The variable domain in full, completed from reference TRBV5-1 and TRBJ2-1, reads KAGVTQTPRYLIKTRGQQVTLSCSPISGHRSVSWYQQTPGQGLQFLFEYFSETQRNKGNFPGRFSGRQFSNSRSEMNVSTLELGDSALYLCASSLARTSGGAHNEQFFGPGTRLTVL.